The 22 T cell receptor beta chains below come from one sample, sequenced in a study of blood T cell repertoires in COVID-19. Measured with immunoSEQ multiplex PCR; TCRdb has only the in-frame clones, and not every one. The sample lists approximately 350,000 clones, about 90% occurring once. The sequencing input was peripheral blood. The source of these receptors is a woman aged 18-29 years who had recovered from COVID-19.

This chain links TRBV4-3 with TRBJ2-5; 13 bases line up with TRBD2. V lost 0 bases to trimming and J lost 1 base; unmatched junction nucleotides: 8. The CDR3 is 19 residues long. Germline V CDR1 and CDR2: LGHNA, YSLEER. The CDR3 coding sequence is TGCGCCAGCAGCCAAGAGTGGACTAGCGGGAGAGGAACCCAAGAGACCCAGTACTTC. Its translation: CASSQEWTSGRGTQETQYF.

The chain uses TRBV3-1 (or the pseudogene TRBV3-2) and TRBJ1-1; D ambiguous. The V gene lost 4 bases and the J gene lost 0 bases, with 12 bases spanning the gap. The length of the CDR3 is 15 residues. In germline, CDR1 is LGHDT, CDR2 YNNKEL (reference sequence). In DNA form, the CDR3 reads TGTGCCAGCAGCCTTGGTGCAGGATTGAACACTGAAGCTTTCTTT. Amino acid sequence: CASSLGAGLNTEAFF.

The sample holds one count of this clone. This rearrangement joins TRBV7-2 to TRBJ1-1; weak D call: TRBD1 (6 bases). Trimming removed 7 bases at V and 0 bases at J, with 12 bases between. From germline, CDR1 is SGHTA and CDR2 FQGNSA. The CDR3 contains 14 residues. In DNA, the CDR3 is TGTGCCAGCACCTGGGGACAACTGAACACTGAAGCTTTCTTT. This encodes CASTWGQLNTEAFF.

Turning to this clone: Distinct nucleotide sequences in the sample also encode this CDR3. The chain has TRBV27 and TRBJ1-5; TRBD1 aligns across 10 bases. Unmatched junction bases numbered 9, after V lost 0 bases and J lost 4 bases. There are 18 residues in the CDR3. Germline CDR1 reads MNHEY; CDR2 reads SMNVEV (reference sequence). Written as DNA, the CDR3 is TGTGCCAGCAGTTTATCCGGGACAGGGGCCCTGGGGAATCAGCCCCAGCATTTT. Translation gives CASSLSGTGALGNQPQHF.

V and J are TRBV19 and TRBJ1-6; 8 nucleotides match TRBD1. CDR3 size: 16 residues. The V segment lost 6 bases and the J segment 3 bases; nucleotides outside the gene matches: 7. CDR1 and CDR2 from the germline V gene are LNHDA and SQIVND (reference sequence). The CDR3 reads CASSPDREFYNSPLHF. The CDR3 nucleotides read TGTGCCAGTAGCCCGGACAGGGAATTCTATAATTCACCCCTCCACTTT.

CDR3 residues: CASSLEEWLAPSSYEQYV. DNA for the CDR3: TGTGCCAGCAGCTTAGAGGAGTGGCTAGCGCCAAGCTCCTACGAGCAGTACGTC. The chain recombines TRBV7-9 with TRBJ2-7, with D maybe TRBD2 (6 bases). Germline CDR1 is SEHNR and CDR2 is FQNEAQ (reference sequence). Trimming removed 1 base from V and 0 bases from J, with 19 bases in between. The CDR3 spans 18 residues.

V usage is TRBV5-1 and J usage is TRBJ1-2, with 8 bases lining up with TRBD1. V was pared by 1 base and J by 7 bases, with 9 bases of the junction left unmatched. From germline, CDR1 is SGHRS and CDR2 YFSETQ. The CDR3 is made up of 15 amino acids. The CDR3 reads CASSLSKGQALGYTF. For the CDR3, the DNA is TGCGCCAGCAGCTTGTCCAAGGGACAGGCCCTTGGCTACACCTTC.

This clone was recorded once. This chain uses TRBV6-2 or TRBV6-3 with TRBJ1-5; unclear D gene. The germline gives CDR1 MNHEY, CDR2 SVGEGT. This CDR3 spans 14 amino acids. V was clipped by 6 bases and J by 0 bases, with 9 bases between them. The CDR3 spells CASSQRSSNQPQHF. The DNA of the CDR3 is TGTGCCAGCAGCCAACGTAGTAGCAATCAGCCCCAGCATTTT.

V and J are TRBV7-8 and TRBJ1-6, with 9 nucleotides matching TRBD1. With V trimmed by 5 bases and J by 7 bases, 6 bases remained unmatched. CDR3 length: 15 residues. In germline, CDR1 is SGHVS, CDR2 FQNEAQ. In DNA form, the CDR3 reads TGTGCCAGCAGCCCCCGGACAGGGGTAAATTCACCCCTCCACTTT. Amino acid sequence: CASSPRTGVNSPLHF.

The rearrangement uses TRBV10-1 and TRBJ2-7, with TRBD2 matching 9 bases. CDR3 length equals 17 residues. Looked up from germline, CDR1 is WNHNN and CDR2 is SYGVQD (reference sequence). The trim removed 0 bases at V and 7 bases at J, leaving 13 bases unmatched. CDR3 loop: CASSESVGGRARGEQYV. In DNA, the CDR3 is TGCGCCAGCAGTGAGTCAGTCGGCGGGAGGGCCAGGGGGGAGCAGTACGTC.

This chain uses TRBV11-3 with TRBJ1-1; 7 positions agree with TRBD1. Germline values: CDR1 SGHNT, CDR2 YENEEA. CDR3 length equals 14 residues. The J segment lost 4 bases and the V segment lost 4 bases, leaving 6 bases of the junction unmatched. The CDR3 DNA reads TGTGCCAGCAGCTCAAGACAGGGAGCCACTGAAGCTTTCTTT. Translated, it gives CASSSRQGATEAFF.

The chain has TRBV4-1 and TRBJ1-2; 8 nucleotides agree with TRBD1. CDR3 length: 15 amino acids. Trimming removed 4 bases from V and 4 bases from J; junction bases left unmatched: 8. CDR1 and CDR2 from the germline V gene are MGHRA and YSYEKL. The CDR3 DNA follows: TGCGCCAGCAGCCCCGGACAGGGTCTCAGCTATGGCTACACCTTC. Translating it yields CASSPGQGLSYGYTF.

The count of this clone is one. The chain links TRBV4-3 to TRBJ1-5; 11 nucleotides agree with TRBD1. The CDR3 covers 18 residues. Per the germline V gene, CDR1 is LGHNA and CDR2 is YSLEER. The ends lost 0 bases at V and 7 bases at J; junction bases unmatched: 11. The CDR3 protein is CASSQEILRDRGNQPQHF. For the CDR3, the DNA is TGCGCCAGCAGCCAAGAGATCCTTAGGGACAGGGGGAACCAGCCCCAGCATTTT.

V gene TRBV12-3 or TRBV12-4 combines with J gene TRBJ1-2, with TRBD1 as a possible D gene (6 bases). The CDR3 runs to 13 residues. Deletions cut 11 bases from V and 3 bases from J, with 16 bases between. The CDR3 loop reads CARGGGGDYGYTF. CDR3 bases: TGTGCCCGCGGGGGAGGGGGGGACTATGGCTACACCTTC.

The rearrangement uses TRBV6-6 and TRBJ2-2; D not certain. V shed 6 bases and J shed 8 bases, with 10 bases lying between them. Germline V gene data show CDR1 as MNHNY and CDR2 as SVGAGI (reference sequence). The CDR3 extends over 12 amino acids. DNA for the CDR3: TGTGCCAGCAGCCCTACTTATGGGGAGCTGTTTTTT. It yields the protein CASSPTYGELFF.

The gene calls are TRBV6-2 or TRBV6-3 and TRBJ2-7; TRBD2 agrees at 7 bases. The CDR3 sequence is 14 residues long. The junction had 5 bases not matched to a gene; V was cut back by 2 bases and J by 4 bases. Germline V CDR1 and CDR2: MNHEY, SVGEGT. CDR3: CASSYGAGLYEQYV. CDR3 coding DNA: TGTGCCAGCAGTTACGGAGCGGGACTGTACGAGCAGTACGTC.

The chain joins TRBV9 to TRBJ2-3, with TRBD2 matching 12 bases. CDR1 is SGDLS, CDR2 YYNGEE, per germline. J lost 5 bases, V lost 6 bases, and 4 bases had no gene match. The CDR3 has 14 residues. The DNA for the CDR3 is TGTGCCAGCAAGCCGGGACTAGCGGGAGATACGCAGTATTTT. Its translation: CASKPGLAGDTQYF.

The V gene is TRBV10-2, the J gene TRBJ2-7; perhaps TRBD2 as D (6 bases). Trimming pared 8 bases from V and 2 bases from J, leaving 13 bases between. CDR1 WSHSY and CDR2 SAAADI come from the germline V gene. The CDR3 has 13 residues. This CDR3 is CASSEGQTYEQYV. As DNA, the CDR3 is TGCGCCAGCTCGGAGGGGCAGACCTACGAGCAGTACGTC.

The chain recombines TRBV6-5 with TRBJ2-3; TRBD1 agrees at 8 bases. CDR1 and CDR2 from the germline V gene are MNHEY and SVGAGI. The V segment lost 4 bases and the J segment 4 bases; nucleotides outside the gene matches: 10. This CDR3 has 16 amino acids. The CDR3 region is CASSSHRTGLSDTQYF. As DNA, the CDR3 is TGTGCCAGCAGTTCACACCGGACAGGGTTATCAGATACGCAGTATTTT.

The chain has TRBV5-1 and TRBJ2-3; unclear D gene. V was shortened by 0 bases and J by 1 base, with 6 bases between the two germline ends. This CDR3 has 14 residues. Germline V CDR1 and CDR2: SGHRS, YFSETQ. The CDR3 sequence: CASSLAARTDTQYF. The DNA for the CDR3 is TGCGCCAGCAGCTTGGCTGCGCGCACAGATACGCAGTATTTT.

CDR3 bases: TGTGCCAGCAGTTTACAGTATAATTCACCCCTCCACTTT. Its translation: CASSLQYNSPLHF. This sequence joins TRBV28 and TRBJ1-6; D unresolved. V was trimmed by 2 bases and J by 4 bases, leaving 3 bases between them. Looked up from germline, CDR1 is MDHEN and CDR2 is SYDVKM. The CDR3 covers 13 residues.

The chain combines TRBV16 with TRBJ2-1; D might be TRBD2 (6 bases). Trimming stripped 1 base from V and 4 bases from J, with 11 bases between. This CDR3 is built from 15 residues. The germline CDR1 and CDR2 sequences are KGHSY and FQNENV. CDR3 bases: TGTGCCAGCAGCCAATTCCCTAGCGCGTACAATGAGCAGTTCTTC. Encoded protein: CASSQFPSAYNEQFF. The variable domain in full, completed from reference TRBV16 and TRBJ2-1, reads GEEVAQTPKHLVRGEGQKAKLYCAPIKGHSYVFWYQQVLKNEFKFLISFQNENVFDETGMPKERFSAKCLPNSPCSLEIQATKLEDSAVYFCASSQFPSAYNEQFFGPGTRLTVL.